Listed here are 11 T cell receptor beta chains from one sample, sequenced in a study of shared T cell receptors in the human thymus. Sequenced by immunoSEQ multiplex PCR; TCRdb stores in-frame clones only, minus some. The sample has approximately 760,000 clones; roughly 88% are singletons. These same records also appear under a second study, on human thymus T cells.

Sequencing used thymocytes. Receptor source: a girl in the first two years of life with a congenital heart defect.

This clone is a singleton in its sample. The chain employs TRBV6-1 and TRBJ1-4, with D hard to call. Trimming removed 7 bases at V and 0 bases at J, with 12 bases between. The CDR3 consists of 15 residues. Germline CDR1 is MNHNS and CDR2 is SASEGT. Written as DNA, the CDR3 is TGTGCCAGCATCGGGAGAGCTGCAACTAATGAAAAACTGTTTTTT. Its translation is CASIGRAATNEKLFF.

This chain uses TRBV5-1 with TRBJ2-7; 8 bases line up with TRBD1. The CDR3 totals 19 residues. The germline V gene encodes CDR1 SGHRS and CDR2 YFSETQ. The junction had 17 bases not matched to a gene; V was cut back by 0 bases and J by 3 bases. The CDR3 sequence is CASSLAPKEDRVIGYEQYF. The CDR3 DNA reads as TGCGCCAGCAGCTTGGCCCCCAAGGAGGACAGGGTAATTGGCTACGAGCAGTACTTC.

This clone appeared a few times. The chain recombines TRBV7-6 with TRBJ1-1; D possibly corresponds to TRBD1 (6 bases). The germline V and J ends were trimmed by 1 base and 0 bases, with 12 bases remaining between them. Germline-derived CDR1 and CDR2 are SGHVS and FNYEAQ. The CDR3 consists of 16 residues. In nucleotides, the CDR3 is TGTGCCAGCAGCTTAGGGACAGAAGTCCTGAACACTGAAGCTTTCTTT. Translated: CASSLGTEVLNTEAFF. Combining the CDR3 with reference TRBV7-6 and TRBJ1-1 gives the whole variable domain GAGVSQSPRYKVTKRGQDVALRCDPISGHVSLYWYRQALGQGPEFLTYFNYEAQQDKSGLPNDRFSAERPEGSISTLTIQRTEQRDSAMYRCASSLGTEVLNTEAFFGQGTRLTVV.

The rearrangement joins TRBV5-6 to TRBJ1-2; tentatively, D is TRBD1 (5 bases). V lost 0 bases and J 7 bases, leaving 16 bases between the germline ends. CDR1 is SGHDT and CDR2 is YYEEEE in the germline V gene. CDR3 length equals 15 residues. The CDR3 region has the DNA TGTGCCAGCAGCTTGGGAGGCCAGGGAGGCGGTGGCTACACCTTC. It specifies CASSLGGQGGGGYTF.

This chain joins TRBV4-3 and TRBJ1-6, with D unclear. The CDR3 runs to 16 residues. The germline V and J ends were trimmed by 3 bases and 6 bases, with 15 bases remaining between them. Germline CDR1 reads LGHNA; CDR2 reads YSLEER. Here the CDR3 DNA reads TGCGCCAGCAGCCAGTTACAGCCGTACCTTAATTCACCCCTCCACTTT. It codes for CASSQLQPYLNSPLHF.

The chain has TRBV6-1 and TRBJ1-1; TRBD1 matches at 7 bases. Germline loops: CDR1 MNHNS, CDR2 SASEGT. V shed 8 bases, J shed 5 bases, and the junction held 8 bases outside the gene matches. CDR3 size: 13 residues. The CDR3 DNA sequence: TGTGCCAGCCTCTGGACAGGTGGGACTGAAGCTTTCTTT. This codes for CASLWTGGTEAFF.

This clone has only one observation. This chain connects TRBV15 to TRBJ1-3, with TRBD1 identical over 7 bases. Looked up from germline, CDR1 is LNHNV and CDR2 is YYDKDF (reference sequence). The CDR3 sequence is 15 residues long. With 3 bases clipped from V and 3 bases from J, the junction kept 5 bases outside the gene matches. The chain's CDR3 is CATSRPTGSGNTIYF. CDR3 DNA: TGTGCCACCAGCAGGCCGACAGGGAGTGGAAACACCATATATTTT.

The CDR3: CASSSGGGREQYF. In nucleotides, the CDR3 is TGCGCCAGCAGCTCCGGGGGGGGCAGGGAGCAGTACTTC. The rearrangement links TRBV5-1 to TRBJ2-7; 8 nucleotides match TRBD2. The CDR3 spans 13 residues. With 3 bases clipped from V and 7 bases from J, the junction kept 6 bases outside the gene matches. Germline CDR1 reads SGHRS; CDR2 reads YFSETQ.

V usage is TRBV6-6 and J usage is TRBJ2-1; 8 positions agree with TRBD2. The CDR3 sequence is 15 residues long. Germline loops: CDR1 MNHNY, CDR2 SVGAGI (reference sequence). Trimming took 5 bases from V and 3 from J; bases not matched to a gene: 6. CDR3 nucleotide sequence: TGTGCCAGCAGTCGTTCAGCGGGAGACTACAATGAGCAGTTCTTC. It codes for CASSRSAGDYNEQFF.

The chain carries TRBV6-5 and TRBJ2-5, with TRBD2 identical over 11 bases. The V gene end was trimmed by 8 bases and the J gene end by 4 bases; junction bases not matched to a gene: 9. This CDR3 contains 15 residues. Germline V gene sequence: CDR1 MNHEY, CDR2 SVGAGI. Here the CDR3 reads CASARSGGAGETQYF. For the CDR3, the DNA is TGTGCCAGCGCCCGTAGCGGGGGGGCCGGAGAGACCCAGTACTTC.

The rearrangement joins TRBV9 to TRBJ2-1; 9 positions agree with TRBD2. Germline V gives CDR1 SGDLS, CDR2 YYNGEE. This CDR3 comprises 17 residues. Losses at the gene ends were 0 bases for V and 5 bases for J; bases not matched to a gene: 9. The CDR3 reads CASSVGVWAGGDNEQFF. CDR3 nucleotide sequence: TGTGCCAGCAGCGTAGGAGTTTGGGCGGGGGGGGACAATGAGCAGTTCTTC.